The 25 T cell receptor beta chains reported below all come from one sample, sequenced in a study of blood T cell repertoires in COVID-19. Produced via immunoSEQ multiplex PCR; TCRdb's table is partial and in-frame only. The sample has about 190,000 clones, around 80% seen once. The specimen sequenced was peripheral blood. These receptors all come from a woman older than 75 with active or convalescent COVID-19.

This chain joins TRBV6-5 and TRBJ2-2, with TRBD2 identical over 8 bases. Germline V gene sequence: CDR1 MNHEY, CDR2 SVGAGI. The CDR3 consists of 15 residues. The V segment lost 6 bases and the J segment 1 base; nucleotides outside the gene matches: 4. For the CDR3, the DNA is TGTGCCAGCAGGAAGGCGGGGGGGAACACCGGGGAGCTGTTTTTT. As protein: CASRKAGGNTGELFF.

This chain links TRBV27 with TRBJ2-2, with D possibly TRBD1 on 6 matching bases. With 4 bases removed from V and 6 bases from J, the gap between germline ends came to 15 bases. The CDR3 runs to 15 residues. CDR1 and CDR2 from the germline V gene are MNHEY and SMNVEV (reference sequence). CDR3 sequence (DNA): TGTGCCAGCAGTTCCCTGACAGGACGTCCCGGGGAGCTGTTTTTT. This encodes CASSSLTGRPGELFF.

The chain carries TRBV28 and TRBJ1-1; D is undetermined. V was clipped by 2 bases and J by 1 base, with 8 bases between them. Germline V gives CDR1 MDHEN, CDR2 SYDVKM. CDR3 length: 14 amino acids. The CDR3 DNA sequence: TGTGCCAGCAGTTTACACACAGCGAACACTGAAGCTTTCTTT. It yields the protein CASSLHTANTEAFF.

The gene calls are TRBV2 and TRBJ2-7; 7 nucleotides match TRBD1. Germline V gene data show CDR1 as SNHLY and CDR2 as FYNNEI. Unmatched junction bases numbered 12, after V lost 8 bases and J lost 5 bases. This CDR3 spans 14 amino acids. CDR3 protein: CASFRDRGSDEQYF. CDR3 DNA: TGTGCCAGCTTCCGGGACAGAGGTAGCGACGAGCAGTACTTC.

This clone showed up many times. Other DNA sequences in the sample encode the same CDR3. This sequence joins TRBV3-1 (or the pseudogene TRBV3-2) and TRBJ2-7; 7 positions agree with TRBD1. Germline lookup yields CDR1 LGHDT and CDR2 YNNKEL (reference sequence). V shed 4 bases, J shed 6 bases, and the junction held 9 bases outside the gene matches. This CDR3 contains 14 residues. The CDR3 sequence: CASSPAGGRGEQYF. The CDR3 nucleotides are TGTGCCAGCAGCCCTGCAGGGGGTCGGGGCGAGCAGTACTTC.

The chain employs TRBV19 and TRBJ2-7; tentatively, D is TRBD2 (6 bases). Germline V CDR1 and CDR2: LNHDA, SQIVND (reference sequence). Between the trimmed V and J ends, which lost 6 bases and 7 bases, there was a span of 25 bases. CDR3 length: 16 residues. This CDR3 reads CASSLWRGSSRGEQYF. The CDR3 DNA sequence: TGTGCCAGTAGCCTATGGAGGGGATCCTCCCGGGGAGAGCAGTACTTC.

The CDR3: CASSFINTQYF. DNA of the CDR3: TGTGCCAGCAGCTTTATTAATACGCAGTATTTT. The chain employs TRBV11-2 and TRBJ2-3; D is unclear. The CDR3 is 11 residues long. V dropped 3 bases and J dropped 7 bases, with 5 bases sitting between them. The germline CDR1 and CDR2 sequences are SGHAT and FQNNGV.

This clone was detected only once. V usage is TRBV5-1 and J usage is TRBJ1-1, with 8 bases that match TRBD1. The V segment lost 0 bases and the J segment 2 bases; nucleotides outside the gene matches: 6. Germline V gene lookup returns CDR1 SGHRS and CDR2 YFSETQ. The CDR3 spans 16 residues. The CDR3 DNA reads TGCGCCAGCAGCTTGGCCCCGGGACAGGCCAACACTGAAGCTTTCTTT. Protein sequence: CASSLAPGQANTEAFF.

V gene TRBV20-1 combines with J gene TRBJ1-6; D is undetermined. With 3 bases removed from V and 6 bases from J, the gap between germline ends came to 12 bases. From germline, CDR1 is DFQATT and CDR2 SNEGSKA (reference sequence). The CDR3 covers 14 residues. The CDR3 is CSASVGPGNSPLHF. CDR3 DNA: TGCAGTGCTAGTGTGGGTCCGGGTAATTCACCCCTCCACTTT.

This clone was found a few times. The chain recombines TRBV2 with TRBJ1-4; weak D call: TRBD1 (6 bases). The CDR3 consists of 12 residues. Germline CDR1 SNHLY, CDR2 FYNNEI. V gave up 4 bases and J gave up 8 bases, with 8 bases separating them. The CDR3 here is CASSAQGEKLFF. The DNA of the CDR3 is TGTGCCAGCAGTGCCCAGGGGGAAAAACTGTTTTTT.

This clone has just a few counts. The V gene is TRBV9, the J gene TRBJ1-5, with TRBD1 matching over 11 bases. V was clipped by 7 bases and J by 6 bases; unmatched bases: 6. CDR1 and CDR2 (germline): SGDLS, YYNGEE. This CDR3 contains 14 residues. In DNA form, the CDR3 reads TGTGCCAGCGATCGGACAGGGGGCGGTCAGCCCCAGCATTTT. Protein: CASDRTGGGQPQHF.

In its sample, this clone was seen a few times. Sequence at one end of the junction differs from germline and may be a read error. At the DNA level, this CDR3 is encoded by other sequences in the same sample as well. CDR3 in amino acids: CSARGGDTIYF. As DNA, the CDR3 is TGCAGTGCTAGAGGTGGAGACACCATATATTTT. The genes are TRBV20-1 and TRBJ1-3; D is unresolved. Germline CDR1 and CDR2: DFQATT and SNEGSKA (reference sequence). This CDR3 has 11 residues.

The rearrangement joins TRBV6-2 or TRBV6-3 to TRBJ2-3; D is perhaps TRBD2 (5 bases). The CDR3 consists of 14 residues. Trimming shortened V by 4 bases and J by 3 bases, and 11 bases separated the two germline ends. Germline V gives CDR1 MNHEY, CDR2 SVGEGT. The CDR3 DNA reads as TGTGCCAGCAGTTGGACTTCTTATACAGATACGCAGTATTTT. Translation gives CASSWTSYTDTQYF.

This chain joins TRBV6-2 or TRBV6-3 and TRBJ1-2; possible D gene TRBD1, 6 bases. Trimming cost V 1 base and J 5 bases, with 14 bases left between them. The CDR3 spans 15 residues. Germline V gives CDR1 MNHEY, CDR2 SVGEGT. This chain's CDR3 is CASSYLGQIIYGYTF. Written as DNA, the CDR3 is TGTGCCAGCAGTTACTTAGGACAGATTATTTATGGCTACACCTTC.

The gene calls are TRBV7-2 and TRBJ1-6; no firm D call. This CDR3 is built from 15 residues. CDR1 and CDR2 (germline): SGHTA, FQGNSA. Trimming removed 2 bases from V and 10 bases from J, with 15 bases in between. Here the CDR3 DNA reads TGTGCCAGCAGCTTATTTGCAGTTAGCACCTCACCCCTCCACTTT. Protein: CASSLFAVSTSPLHF.

The chain joins TRBV7-2 to TRBJ2-5; a possible D gene is TRBD2 (5 bases). Germline loops: CDR1 SGHTA, CDR2 FQGNSA. V was trimmed by 5 bases and J by 3 bases, leaving 13 bases between them. This CDR3 has 14 residues. CDR3 protein: CASSEGGLKETQYF. The CDR3 bases are TGTGCCAGCAGCGAAGGCGGGCTAAAAGAGACCCAGTACTTC.

J is TRBJ1-5 and V is TRBV5-5; a possible D gene is TRBD1 (5 bases). This CDR3 is 14 amino acids long. Trimming cost V 0 bases and J 6 bases, with 10 bases left between them. In germline, CDR1 is SGHKS, CDR2 YYEKEE (reference sequence). Written as DNA, the CDR3 is TGTGCCAGCAGCTTGGCTCACGGGGGTCAGCCCCAGCATTTT. Translation gives CASSLAHGGQPQHF.

This chain uses TRBV3-1 (or the pseudogene TRBV3-2) with TRBJ2-7; 11 bases map to TRBD2. V trimming: 8 bases; J trimming: 3 bases; junction bases outside the gene matches: 12. The germline V gene encodes CDR1 LGHDT and CDR2 YNNKEL (reference sequence). The CDR3 is 16 amino acids. This chain's CDR3 is CASRSITSGGIYEQYF. In DNA form, the CDR3 reads TGTGCCAGCCGGTCAATAACTAGCGGGGGAATCTACGAGCAGTACTTC.

This clone came up once. The rearrangement uses TRBV3-1 (or the pseudogene TRBV3-2) and TRBJ1-1, with TRBD1 matching over 9 bases. CDR1 is LGHDT, CDR2 YNNKEL, per germline (reference sequence). The V segment lost 6 bases and the J segment 10 bases; nucleotides outside the gene matches: 3. CDR3 length equals 11 residues. The CDR3 bases are TGTGCCAGCAGTCGGACAGGGGCAGCTTTCTTT. Protein sequence: CASSRTGAAFF.

V usage is TRBV5-3 and J usage is TRBJ2-5; 7 nucleotides line up with TRBD2. TRBV5-3 is classed as an ORF, of uncertain function. This CDR3 has 18 amino acids. J was trimmed by 5 bases and V by 0 bases; bases with no gene match: 16. DNA for the CDR3: TGTGCCAGAAGCTTGGCCATAGGAGCGGGGAGCCACCGGGAGACCCAGTACTTC. This sequence encodes CARSLAIGAGSHRETQYF.

This clone was seen a few times. This chain links TRBV28 with TRBJ1-5, with a weak D call TRBD1 (5 bases). V was trimmed by 5 bases and J by 4 bases, leaving 24 bases between them. Germline V lookup: CDR1 MDHEN, CDR2 SYDVKM. This CDR3 spans 18 amino acids. In DNA, the CDR3 is TGTGCCAGCAGTCCCTCAAATAGGGTCCAGGGCCGAAATCAGCCCCAGCATTTT. Amino acids: CASSPSNRVQGRNQPQHF.

The chain recombines TRBV6-2 or TRBV6-3 with TRBJ2-7; 10 nucleotides line up with TRBD1. The CDR3 is made up of 19 amino acids. Germline assignment: CDR1 MNHEY and CDR2 SVGEGT. After removal of 6 bases from V and 5 bases from J, the junction contained 22 bases not matched to a gene. The CDR3 DNA sequence: TGTGCCAGCAGCCCCTACCGCCGGGACAGGGGTTTTCATCGGGACGAGCAGTACTTC. Translated, it gives CASSPYRRDRGFHRDEQYF.

This clone was found a few times. Other DNA sequences in the same sample also yield this CDR3. The genes are TRBV9 and TRBJ1-6; TRBD1 aligns across 10 bases. Per the germline V gene, CDR1 is SGDLS and CDR2 is YYNGEE. The CDR3 has 15 amino acids. The V segment lost 2 bases and the J segment 7 bases; nucleotides outside the gene matches: 3. CDR3 loop: CASSVGTGENSPLHF. The DNA for the CDR3 is TGTGCCAGCAGCGTGGGGACAGGGGAGAATTCACCCCTCCACTTT.

This chain connects TRBV5-1 to TRBJ1-2; 9 bases agree with TRBD1. CDR3 size: 16 residues. V dropped 4 bases and J dropped 4; count of bases not matched to a gene: 11. From germline, CDR1 is SGHRS and CDR2 YFSETQ. For the CDR3, the DNA is TGCGCCAGCAGCCTCACTCCGGGACAGGGAAGCTATGGCTACACCTTC. Protein: CASSLTPGQGSYGYTF.

The rearrangement joins TRBV28 to TRBJ1-1, with D hard to call. Germline loops: CDR1 MDHEN, CDR2 SYDVKM. The CDR3 has 12 amino acids. V lost 3 bases to trimming and J lost 8 bases, with 10 bases between them. DNA of the CDR3: TGTGCCAGCAGTTTGGTGGGCGCCGAAGCTTTCTTT. It specifies CASSLVGAEAFF.